The entry below describes one T cell receptor (beta chain). The template-switching step introduced UMIs that carried a 6-nucleotide sample barcode. Using the 5' RACE reads, TCRdb records one entry per CDR3 protein without DNA. In all, the sample yields some 450,000 distinct CDR3 sequences. This sample was included in a study of monozygotic twins with inflammatory bowel disease. The CDR3 has 14 residues. The germline V gene encodes CDR1 SGHRS and CDR2 YFSETQ. The material sequenced was blood. This chain uses TRBV5-1 with TRBJ2-7; TCRdb lists TRBD1, though no DNA is available to test this call. The sequence was obtained from a human donor with ulcerative colitis or Crohn's disease, or a healthy co-twin of an affected twin (not recorded which). Here the CDR3 reads CASNPVGGQYEQYF.